This T cell receptor (beta chain) was found in a study of blood T cell repertoires in COVID-19. The overall study: Samples of COVID-19 (acute and convalescent) were obtained from the United States, Italy and Spain. T cells, B-cell-depleted T cells, or PBMCs supplied cDNA or gDNA.

As originally analysed: Nucleated cell counts were estimated from reference gene primer amplification. Sequenced by immunoSEQ multiplex PCR; TCRdb stores in-frame clones only, minus some. That table gives V, J and clone size, and the DNA gave D and trimming. Of around 300,000 clones detected, 80% to 90% appear once; the ten largest clones hold 11%. This clone was observed many times. Source material: peripheral blood. The sequence derives from a woman aged 65 to 85 with acute or convalescent COVID-19.

The CDR3 sequence: CSARVEHEQYF. CDR3 DNA: TGCAGTGCTAGGGTTGAGCACGAGCAGTACTTC. The rearrangement links TRBV20-1 to TRBJ2-7; D gene ambiguous. V lost 3 bases, J lost 5 bases, and 8 bases lay in between. The CDR3 totals 11 residues. The germline V gene has CDR1 DFQATT and CDR2 SNEGSKA (reference sequence).